This T cell receptor (beta chain) was sequenced in a study of blood T cell repertoires in COVID-19. Study context: Samples representing acute and convalescent COVID-19 were sourced from the United States, Italy and Spain. T cells, B-cell-depleted T cells, or PBMCs provided the cDNA or gDNA that served as material.

V trimming: 4 bases; J trimming: 2 bases; junction bases outside the gene matches: 6. The CDR3 runs 16 residues. CDR1 is SNHLY, CDR2 FYNNEI, per germline. Study processing details: Amplification from reference gene primers served as the basis for estimated nucleated cell counts. The data were produced by immunoSEQ multiplex PCR, yet TCRdb's version contains in-frame clones alone and is incomplete. The V and J calls and clone size are taken from that table; D and trimming were inferred from the DNA. The repertoire has tens of thousands of clones, roughly 79% of them found once; the top ten carry approximately 44%.

Sequencing was done on a sample of peripheral blood. V gene TRBV2 combines with J gene TRBJ2-5, with 11 bases matching TRBD2. This clonotype was sampled from a man at least 80 years old with acute or convalescent COVID-19. The CDR3 DNA is TGTGCCAGCAGTGGACCTAGCGGGAGGTATCAAGAGACCCAGTACTTC. Translation gives CASSGPSGRYQETQYF.